This T cell receptor beta chain appears in the sequencing data of a study of cytomegalovirus exposure and HLA in healthy donors. The junction had 3 bases not matched to a gene; V was cut back by 2 bases and J by 2 bases. The length of the CDR3 is 16 residues. The germline V gene encodes CDR1 GTSNPN and CDR2 SVGIG (reference sequence). PCR involved 60 Vbeta and 13 Jbeta primers. Profiling relied on immunoSEQ multiplex PCR, and the TCRdb table lists in-frame clones only, not all of them. The sample includes around 50,000 clones, 50% to 70% of them seen just once. In its sample, this clone was seen a few times.

The chain carries TRBV30 and TRBJ2-5; 15 bases match TRBD2. This clonotype originated in a human donor in good health. The sequencing sample was made of PBMCs. The CDR3 sequence is CAWSPGTSGGQETQYF. The CDR3 coding sequence is TGTGCCTGGAGTCCCGGGACTAGCGGGGGGCAAGAGACCCAGTACTTC.